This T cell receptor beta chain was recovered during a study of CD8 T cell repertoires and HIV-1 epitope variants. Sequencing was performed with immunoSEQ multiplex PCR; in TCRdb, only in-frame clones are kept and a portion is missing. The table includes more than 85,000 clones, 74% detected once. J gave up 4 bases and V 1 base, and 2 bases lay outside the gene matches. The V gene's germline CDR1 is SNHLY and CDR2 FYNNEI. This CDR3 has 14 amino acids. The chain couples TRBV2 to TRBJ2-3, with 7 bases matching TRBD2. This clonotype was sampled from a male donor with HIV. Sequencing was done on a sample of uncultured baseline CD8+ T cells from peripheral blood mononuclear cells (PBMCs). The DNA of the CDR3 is TGTGCCAGCAGTGAAGGACTAGCACCAGATACGCAGTATTTT. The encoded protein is CASSEGLAPDTQYF.